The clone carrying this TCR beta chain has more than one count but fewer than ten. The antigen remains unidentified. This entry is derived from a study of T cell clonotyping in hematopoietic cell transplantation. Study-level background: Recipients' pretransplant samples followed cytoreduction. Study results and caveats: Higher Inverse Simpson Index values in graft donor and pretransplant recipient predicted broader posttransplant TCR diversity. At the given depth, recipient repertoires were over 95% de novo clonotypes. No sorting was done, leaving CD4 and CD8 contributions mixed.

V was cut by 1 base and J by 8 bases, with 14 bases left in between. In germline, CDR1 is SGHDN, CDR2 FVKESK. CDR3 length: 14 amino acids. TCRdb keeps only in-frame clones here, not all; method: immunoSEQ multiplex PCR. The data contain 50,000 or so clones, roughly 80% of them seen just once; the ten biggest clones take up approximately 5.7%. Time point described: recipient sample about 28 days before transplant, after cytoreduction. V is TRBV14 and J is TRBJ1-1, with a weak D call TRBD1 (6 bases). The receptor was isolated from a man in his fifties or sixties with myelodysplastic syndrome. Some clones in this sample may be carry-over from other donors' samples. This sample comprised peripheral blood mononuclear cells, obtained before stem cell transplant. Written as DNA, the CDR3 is TGTGCCAGCAGCCAAGTTTTCACCGGGACAGAAGCTTTCTTT. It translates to CASSQVFTGTEAFF.